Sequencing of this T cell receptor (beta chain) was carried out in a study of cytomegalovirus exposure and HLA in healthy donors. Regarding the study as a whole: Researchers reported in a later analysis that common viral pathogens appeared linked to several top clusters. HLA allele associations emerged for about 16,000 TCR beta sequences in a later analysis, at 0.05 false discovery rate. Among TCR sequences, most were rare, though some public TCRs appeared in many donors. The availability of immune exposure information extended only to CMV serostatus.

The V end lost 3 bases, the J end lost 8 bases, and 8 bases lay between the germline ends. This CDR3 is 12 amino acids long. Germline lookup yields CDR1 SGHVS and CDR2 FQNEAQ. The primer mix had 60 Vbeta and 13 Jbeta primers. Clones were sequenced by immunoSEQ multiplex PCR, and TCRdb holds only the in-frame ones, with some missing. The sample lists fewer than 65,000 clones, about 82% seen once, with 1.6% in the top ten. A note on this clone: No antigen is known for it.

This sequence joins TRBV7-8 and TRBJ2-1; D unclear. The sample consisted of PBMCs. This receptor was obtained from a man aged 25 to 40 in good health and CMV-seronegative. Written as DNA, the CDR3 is TGTGCCAGCAGCTTTTATCCCGATGAGCAGTTCTTC. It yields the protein CASSFYPDEQFF.